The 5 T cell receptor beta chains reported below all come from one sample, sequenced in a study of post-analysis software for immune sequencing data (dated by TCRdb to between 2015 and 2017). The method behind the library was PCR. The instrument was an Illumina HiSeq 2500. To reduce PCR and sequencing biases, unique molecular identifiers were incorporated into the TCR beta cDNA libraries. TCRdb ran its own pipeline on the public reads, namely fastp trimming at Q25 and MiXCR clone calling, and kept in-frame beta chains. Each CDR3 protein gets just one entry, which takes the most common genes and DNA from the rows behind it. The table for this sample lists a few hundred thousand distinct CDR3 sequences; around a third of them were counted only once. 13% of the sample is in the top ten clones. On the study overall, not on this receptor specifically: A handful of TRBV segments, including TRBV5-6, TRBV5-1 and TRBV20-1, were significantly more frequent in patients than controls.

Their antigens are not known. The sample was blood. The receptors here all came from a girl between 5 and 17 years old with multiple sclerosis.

CDR3: CASSATGGSTQYF. CDR3 DNA: TGCGCCAGCAGCGCGACAGGGGGCTCGACCCAGTACTTC. The genes are TRBV4-3 and TRBJ2-5, with 10 bases identical to TRBD1. Trimming cost V 5 bases and J 7 bases; bases outside gene matches: 4. CDR3 length: 13 amino acids. Germline V gene sequence: CDR1 LGHNA, CDR2 YSLEER.

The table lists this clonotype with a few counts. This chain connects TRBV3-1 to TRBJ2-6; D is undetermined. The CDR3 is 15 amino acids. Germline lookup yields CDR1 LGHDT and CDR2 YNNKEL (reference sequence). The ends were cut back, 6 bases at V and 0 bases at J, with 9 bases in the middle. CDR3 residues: CASSFHPSGANVLTF. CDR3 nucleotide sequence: TGTGCCAGCAGTTTCCACCCCTCTGGGGCCAACGTCCTGACTTTC.

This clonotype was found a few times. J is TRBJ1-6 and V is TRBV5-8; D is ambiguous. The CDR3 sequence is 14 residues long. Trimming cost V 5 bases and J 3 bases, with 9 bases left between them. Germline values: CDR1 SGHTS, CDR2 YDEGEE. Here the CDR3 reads CASSGGYYNSPLHF. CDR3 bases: TGTGCCAGCAGTGGTGGATACTATAATTCACCCCTCCACTTT.

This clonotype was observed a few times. CDR3 nucleotide sequence: TGTGCCACCAGTCCAGGGGGTCGGAGCGGCTACACCTTC. Protein sequence: CATSPGGRSGYTF. The rearrangement uses TRBV24-1 and TRBJ1-2; 7 bases align to TRBD1. V dropped 6 bases and J dropped 8; count of bases not matched to a gene: 8. The CDR3 loop spans 13 amino acids. The V gene's germline CDR1 is KGHDR and CDR2 SFDVKD.

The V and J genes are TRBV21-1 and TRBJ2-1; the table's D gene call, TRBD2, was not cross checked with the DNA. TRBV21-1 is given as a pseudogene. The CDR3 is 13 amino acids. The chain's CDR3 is CATRDWRYNERFF. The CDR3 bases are TGTGCCACCAGGGATTGGAGGTACAATGAGCGGTTCTTC.